This T cell receptor beta chain was captured in a study of cytomegalovirus exposure and HLA in healthy donors. Study conclusions and caveats: CMV serostatus stood as the only immune exposure information on hand. Most subjects had HLA-A and HLA-B alleles reportedly predicted accurately by TCR beta sequences. TRBV6-2, TRBV6-3 and some other V segments were unresolvable in 87-base-pair reads. Earlier results showed most TCR beta V segments being productive about 90% or about 30% of the time.

With 60 Vbeta and 13 Jbeta primers, the PCR was carried out. Assay: immunoSEQ multiplex PCR; the TCRdb copy retains only in-frame clones and omits some. Of approximately 110,000 clones in the sample, about 82% were seen once. With regard to this clone: The antigen remains unidentified.

V shed 4 bases and J shed 7 bases, with 14 bases lying between them. CDR3 length equals 14 residues. Germline CDR1 reads SNHLY; CDR2 reads FYNNEI. The V gene is TRBV2, the J gene TRBJ1-5, with D possibly matching TRBD1 (5 bases). This TCR was sampled from a man aged 45-65 years in good health and CMV-seronegative. The sequencing sample was made of PBMCs. Here the CDR3 reads CASSAGQGNQPQHF. In nucleotides, the CDR3 is TGTGCCAGCAGTGCTGGCCAGGGAAACCAGCCCCAGCATTTT.